This passage covers 5 T cell receptor beta chains from one sample sequenced in a study of T cells in Graves' hyperthyroidism and ophthalmopathy. RNA transcripts gave rise to amplified TCR beta CDR3 regions. The HTBI set primed first-round TCR CDR3 RT-PCR. From the multiplex PCR reads, TCRdb called clonotypes with MiXCR, one entry per CDR3 protein. The table has hundreds of thousands of distinct CDR3 sequences, around 15% seen once. Sequencing was done on a sample of blood. These TCRs come from a woman in her 40s with Graves' ophthalmopathy.

This chain joins TRBV29-1 and TRBJ2-7, with 9 bases fitting TRBD1. With 6 bases clipped from V and 7 bases from J, the junction kept 19 bases outside the gene matches. Looked up from germline, CDR1 is SQVTM and CDR2 is ANQGSEA. The CDR3 sequence is 16 residues long. The CDR3, as DNA: TGCAGCGTCTCCGGGAGGACCGGGACAGGGTACGAAGAGCAGTACTTC. It translates to CSVSGRTGTGYEEQYF.

This clonotype was counted at least ten times. The CDR3: CASSLGQTWRETQYF. For the CDR3, the DNA is TGTGCCAGCAGTTTAGGCCAAACTTGGCGAGAGACCCAGTACTTC. This rearrangement joins TRBV12-3 or TRBV12-4 to TRBJ2-5; D ambiguous. CDR3 length equals 15 residues. The V gene lost 1 base and the J gene lost 4 bases, with 13 bases spanning the gap.

This clonotype was recorded at least ten times. The chain uses TRBV7-2 and TRBJ2-5; D is possibly TRBD1 or TRBD2 (5 bases each). The V and J ends lost 1 base and 5 bases respectively, with 20 bases between them. CDR1 is SGHTA and CDR2 is FQGNSA in the germline V gene. The CDR3 is 17 residues long. The DNA of the CDR3 is TGTGCCAGCAGCTTAGGACCCCAGGGATTTGGGGAGGAGACCCAGTACTTC. Encoded protein: CASSLGPQGFGEETQYF. Complete variable domain (other parts from reference TRBV7-2 and TRBJ2-5): GAGVSQSPSNKVTEKGKDVELRCDPISGHTALYWYRQSLGQGLEFLIYFQGNSAPDKSGLPSDRFSAERTGGSVSTLTIQRTQQEDSAVYLCASSLGPQGFGEETQYFGPGTRLLVL.

The table lists this clonotype with many counts. This chain uses TRBV29-1 with TRBJ2-7; 11 bases are a match to TRBD2. V dropped 8 bases and J dropped 6; count of bases not matched to a gene: 9. Germline CDR1 reads SQVTM; CDR2 reads ANQGSEA. This CDR3 has 13 residues. The CDR3 nucleotides read TGCAGCTCCACACTAGCGGGAGAACGCGAGCAGTACTTC. It translates to CSSTLAGEREQYF.

The rearrangement uses TRBV4-1 and TRBJ2-2; 14 bases line up with TRBD2. The junction had 11 bases not matched to a gene; V was cut back by 1 base and J by 7 bases. CDR1 MGHRA and CDR2 YSYEKL come from the germline V gene. CDR3 length: 19 amino acids. DNA of the CDR3: TGCGCCAGCAGCCAAGGGTCACCGCGACTAGCGGGAGGGTTCGGGGAGCTGTTTTTT. This sequence encodes CASSQGSPRLAGGFGELFF.